The present TCR beta chain was sequenced within a study of cytomegalovirus exposure and HLA in healthy donors. Germline values: CDR1 GTSNPN, CDR2 SVGIG (reference sequence). Trimming cost V 5 bases and J 3 bases, with 13 bases left between them. There are 13 residues in the CDR3. General study results and limits: Across all donors, roughly uniform sequencing depth was an assumption of the presence/absence analyses. From TCR beta sequences, most subjects' HLA-A and HLA-B alleles were reportedly predicted accurately.

PCR involved 60 Vbeta and 13 Jbeta primers. The table came from immunoSEQ multiplex PCR; TCRdb's copy has only in-frame clones and leaves some out. The sample has tens of thousands of clones; around 73% are singletons. This clone was found a few times. The target antigen is unknown. The chain employs TRBV30 and TRBJ1-1; TRBD1 might be the D (6 bases). The sequencing input was PBMCs. The receptor's source is a man in his forties or fifties in good health and CMV-seronegative. In nucleotides, the CDR3 is TGTGCCTGGTCCAGGGGAATGGACACTGAAGCTTTCTTT. This sequence encodes CAWSRGMDTEAFF.